The clone carrying this T cell receptor (beta chain) came up many times. Its cognate antigen is unknown. PBMCs were collected from a roughly 10 ml volume of fresh peripheral blood. The entry originates in a study of T cells in Graves' hyperthyroidism and ophthalmopathy. Amplified TCR beta CDR3 regions derived from RNA transcripts. TCR CDR3 underwent first-round RT-PCR with the HTBI primer set. TCRdb used MiXCR to reprocess the multiplex PCR reads, holding one entry per CDR3 protein. The sample lists approximately 300,000 distinct CDR3 sequences; about 19% were seen once. CDR3 length: 15 amino acids. Germline CDR1 reads LGHDT; CDR2 reads YNNKEL (reference sequence). V dropped 1 base and J dropped 5; count of bases not matched to a gene: 5. General study points: Model predictions of ophthalmopathy came a median 6.5 months before onset.

Sequenced: blood. The clonotype originates from a man between 45 and 60 years old with Graves' ophthalmopathy. This sequence joins TRBV3-1 and TRBJ2-5; 9 bases are shared with TRBD1. Here the CDR3 reads CASSQVGTGWETQYF. For the CDR3, the DNA is TGTGCCAGCAGCCAAGTCGGGACAGGGTGGGAGACCCAGTACTTC.